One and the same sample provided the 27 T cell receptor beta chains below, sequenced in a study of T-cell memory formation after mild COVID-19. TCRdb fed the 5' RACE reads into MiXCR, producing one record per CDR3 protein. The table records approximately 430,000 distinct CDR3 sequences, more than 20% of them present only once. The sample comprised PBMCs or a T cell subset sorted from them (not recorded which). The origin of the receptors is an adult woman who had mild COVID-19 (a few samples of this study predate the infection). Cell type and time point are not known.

The CDR3 protein is CASSPLRETGGYEQYF. CDR3 nucleotide sequence: TGCGCCAGCAGCCCTCTAAGGGAAACAGGGGGGTACGAGCAGTACTTC. This sequence joins TRBV4-1 and TRBJ2-7; 8 bases are a match to TRBD1. Looked up from germline, CDR1 is MGHRA and CDR2 is YSYEKL. This CDR3 spans 16 amino acids. V was pared by 4 bases and J by 4 bases, with 12 bases of the junction left unmatched.

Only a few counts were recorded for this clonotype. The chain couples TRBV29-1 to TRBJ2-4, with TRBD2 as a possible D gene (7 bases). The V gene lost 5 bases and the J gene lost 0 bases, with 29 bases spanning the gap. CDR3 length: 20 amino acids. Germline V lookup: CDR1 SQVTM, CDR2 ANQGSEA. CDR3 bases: TGCAGCGTTAAGATTGGGGCCCTAGGGGGAGGGGGACTAGCCAAAAACATTCAGTACTTC. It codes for CSVKIGALGGGGLAKNIQYF. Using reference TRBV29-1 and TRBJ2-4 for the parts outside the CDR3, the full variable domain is SAVISQKPSRDICQRGTSLTIQCQVDSQVTMMFWYRQQPGQSLTLIATANQGSEATYESGFVIDKFPISRPNLTFSTLTVSNMSPEDSSIYLCSVKIGALGGGGLAKNIQYFGAGTRLSVL.

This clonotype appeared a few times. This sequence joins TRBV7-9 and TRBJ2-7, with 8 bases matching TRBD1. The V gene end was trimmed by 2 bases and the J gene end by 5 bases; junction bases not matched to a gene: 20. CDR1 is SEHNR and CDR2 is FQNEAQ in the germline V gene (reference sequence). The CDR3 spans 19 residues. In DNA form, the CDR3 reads TGTGCCAGCAGCTTAAACCCTATGATCACAGGACAGGGTGGGAACGAGCAGTACTTC. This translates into CASSLNPMITGQGGNEQYF.

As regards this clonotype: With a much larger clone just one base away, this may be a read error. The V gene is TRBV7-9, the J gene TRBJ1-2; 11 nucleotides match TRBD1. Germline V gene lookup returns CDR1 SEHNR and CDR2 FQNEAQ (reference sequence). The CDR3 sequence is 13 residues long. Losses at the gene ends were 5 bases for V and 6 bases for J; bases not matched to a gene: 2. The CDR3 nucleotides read TGTGCCAGCAGCCAGGACAGGGGGCATGGCTACACCTTC. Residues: CASSQDRGHGYTF. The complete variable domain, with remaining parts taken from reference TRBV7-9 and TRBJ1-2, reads DTGVSQNPRHKITKRGQNVTFRCDPISEHNRLYWYRQTLGQGPEFLTYFQNEAQLEKSRLLSDRFSAERPKGSFSTLEIQRTEQGDSAMYLCASSQDRGHGYTFGSGTRLTVV.

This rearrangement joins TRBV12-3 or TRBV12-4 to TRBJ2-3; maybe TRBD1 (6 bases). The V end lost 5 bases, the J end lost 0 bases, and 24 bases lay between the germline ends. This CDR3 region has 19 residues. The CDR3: CASSPKQGTRLSSTDTQYF. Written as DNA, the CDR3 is TGTGCCAGCAGTCCCAAACAGGGAACTAGGCTCTCCAGCACAGATACGCAGTATTTT.

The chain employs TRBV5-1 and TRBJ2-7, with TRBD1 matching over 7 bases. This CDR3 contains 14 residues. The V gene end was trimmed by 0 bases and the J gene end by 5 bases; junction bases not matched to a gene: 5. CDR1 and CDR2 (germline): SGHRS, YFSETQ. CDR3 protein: CASSLASGQNEQYF. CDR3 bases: TGCGCCAGCAGCTTGGCTTCGGGACAGAACGAGCAGTACTTC.

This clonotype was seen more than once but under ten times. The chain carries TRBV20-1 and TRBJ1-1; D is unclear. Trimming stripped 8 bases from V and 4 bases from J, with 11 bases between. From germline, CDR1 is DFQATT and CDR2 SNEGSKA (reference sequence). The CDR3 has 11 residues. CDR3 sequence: CSSRPGTEAFF. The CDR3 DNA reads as TGCAGTTCACGTCCAGGCACTGAAGCTTTCTTT.

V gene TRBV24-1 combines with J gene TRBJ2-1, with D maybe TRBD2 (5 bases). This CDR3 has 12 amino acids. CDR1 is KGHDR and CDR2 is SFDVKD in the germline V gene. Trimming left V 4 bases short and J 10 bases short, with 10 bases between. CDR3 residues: CATSDNGIEQFF. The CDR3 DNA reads TGTGCCACCAGTGACAACGGGATAGAGCAGTTCTTC.

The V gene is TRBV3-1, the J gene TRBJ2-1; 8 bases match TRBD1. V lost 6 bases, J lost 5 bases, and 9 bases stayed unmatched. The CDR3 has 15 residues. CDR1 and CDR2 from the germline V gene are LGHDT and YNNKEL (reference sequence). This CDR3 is CASSPTGAFNNEQFF. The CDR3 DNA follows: TGTGCCAGCAGTCCGACAGGGGCTTTTAACAATGAGCAGTTCTTC.

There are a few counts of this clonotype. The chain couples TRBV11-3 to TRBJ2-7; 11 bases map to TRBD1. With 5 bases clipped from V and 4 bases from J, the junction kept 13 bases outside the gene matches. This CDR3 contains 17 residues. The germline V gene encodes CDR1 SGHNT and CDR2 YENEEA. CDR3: CASSPPPWTGGRYEQYF. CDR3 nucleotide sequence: TGTGCCAGCAGCCCCCCCCCCTGGACAGGGGGCAGGTACGAGCAGTACTTC.

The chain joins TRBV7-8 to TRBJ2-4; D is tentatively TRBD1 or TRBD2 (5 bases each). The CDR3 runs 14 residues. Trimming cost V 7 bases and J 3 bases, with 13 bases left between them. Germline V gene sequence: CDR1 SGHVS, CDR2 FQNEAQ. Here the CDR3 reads CASKKGRGKNIQYF. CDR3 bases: TGTGCCAGCAAGAAGGGACGGGGCAAAAACATTCAGTACTTC. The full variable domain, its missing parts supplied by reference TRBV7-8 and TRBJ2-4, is GAGVSQSPRYKVAKRGQDVALRCDPISGHVSLFWYQQALGQGPEFLTYFQNEAQLDKSGLPSDRFFAERPEGSVSTLKIQRTQQEDSAVYLCASKKGRGKNIQYFGAGTRLSVL.

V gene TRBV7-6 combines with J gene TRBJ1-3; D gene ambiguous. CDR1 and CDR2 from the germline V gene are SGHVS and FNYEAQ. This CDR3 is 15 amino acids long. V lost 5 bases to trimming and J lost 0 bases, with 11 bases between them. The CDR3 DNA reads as TGTGCCAGCAGCGCGGACGGTACCTCTGGAAACACCATATATTTT. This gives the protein CASSADGTSGNTIYF.

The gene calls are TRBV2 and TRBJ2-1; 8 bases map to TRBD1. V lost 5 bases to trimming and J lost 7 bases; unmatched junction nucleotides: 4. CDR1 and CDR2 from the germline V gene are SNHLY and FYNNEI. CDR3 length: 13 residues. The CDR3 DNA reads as TGTGCCAGCAGTTGGACAGGGAAGAATGAGCAGTTCTTC. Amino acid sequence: CASSWTGKNEQFF.

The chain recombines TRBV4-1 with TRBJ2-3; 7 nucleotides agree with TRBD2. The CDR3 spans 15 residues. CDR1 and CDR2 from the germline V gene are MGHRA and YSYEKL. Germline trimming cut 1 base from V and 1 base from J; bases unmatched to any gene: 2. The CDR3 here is CASSQGSGGTDTQYF. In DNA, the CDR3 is TGCGCCAGCAGCCAAGGGAGCGGGGGCACAGATACGCAGTATTTT.

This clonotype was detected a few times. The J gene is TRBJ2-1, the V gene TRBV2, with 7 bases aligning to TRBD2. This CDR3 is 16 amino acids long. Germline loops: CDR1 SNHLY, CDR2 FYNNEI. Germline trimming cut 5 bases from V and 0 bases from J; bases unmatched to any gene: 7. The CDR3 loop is CASSQSGASSYNEQFF. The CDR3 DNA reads TGTGCCAGCAGTCAGAGCGGGGCAAGCTCCTACAATGAGCAGTTCTTC.

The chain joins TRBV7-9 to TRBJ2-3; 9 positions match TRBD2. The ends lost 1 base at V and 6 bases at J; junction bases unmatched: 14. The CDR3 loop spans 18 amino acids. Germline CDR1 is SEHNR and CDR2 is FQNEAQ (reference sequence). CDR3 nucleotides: TGTGCCAGCAGCTTAGTACAATCGGGACTAGCAGGCCGGGATACGCAGTATTTT. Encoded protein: CASSLVQSGLAGRDTQYF.

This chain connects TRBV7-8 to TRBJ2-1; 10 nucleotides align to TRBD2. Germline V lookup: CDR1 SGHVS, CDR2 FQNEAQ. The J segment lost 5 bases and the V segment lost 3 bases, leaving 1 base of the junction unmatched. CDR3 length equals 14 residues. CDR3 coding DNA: TGTGCCAGCAGCTTTACTAGCGGGGACAATGAGCAGTTCTTC. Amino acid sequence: CASSFTSGDNEQFF.

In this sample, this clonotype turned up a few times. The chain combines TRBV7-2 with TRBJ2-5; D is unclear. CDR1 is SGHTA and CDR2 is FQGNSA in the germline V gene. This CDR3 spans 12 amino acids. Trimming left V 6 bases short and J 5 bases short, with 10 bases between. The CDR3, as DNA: TGTGCCAGCAGATCACTTGTCGAGACCCAGTACTTC. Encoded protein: CASRSLVETQYF.

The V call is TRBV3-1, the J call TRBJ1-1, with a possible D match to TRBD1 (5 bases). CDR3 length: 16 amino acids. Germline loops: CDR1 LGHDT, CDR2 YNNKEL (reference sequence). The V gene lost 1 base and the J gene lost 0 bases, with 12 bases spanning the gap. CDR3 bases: TGTGCCAGCAGCCAAGGGGGCCGGGGGATGAACACTGAAGCTTTCTTT. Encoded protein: CASSQGGRGMNTEAFF.

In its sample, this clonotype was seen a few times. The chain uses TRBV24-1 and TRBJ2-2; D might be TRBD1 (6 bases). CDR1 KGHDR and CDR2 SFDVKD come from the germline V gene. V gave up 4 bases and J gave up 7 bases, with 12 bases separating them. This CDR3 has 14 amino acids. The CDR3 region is CATSEQGPLGELFF. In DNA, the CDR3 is TGTGCCACCAGTGAACAGGGACCTCTCGGGGAGCTGTTTTTT.

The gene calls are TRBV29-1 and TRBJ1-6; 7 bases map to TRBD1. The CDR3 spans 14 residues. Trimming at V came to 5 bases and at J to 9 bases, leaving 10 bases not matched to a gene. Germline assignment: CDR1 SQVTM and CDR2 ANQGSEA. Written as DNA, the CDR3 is TGCAGCGTTCGGGAACAGGGGCCTAGTTCACCCCTCCACTTT. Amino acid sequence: CSVREQGPSSPLHF.

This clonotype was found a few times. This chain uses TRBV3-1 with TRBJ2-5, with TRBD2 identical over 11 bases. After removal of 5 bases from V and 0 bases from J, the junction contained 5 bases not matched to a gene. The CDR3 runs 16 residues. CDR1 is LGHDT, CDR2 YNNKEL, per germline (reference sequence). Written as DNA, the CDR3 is TGTGCCAGCAGCTCACGACTAGCGGGGTACCAAGAGACCCAGTACTTC. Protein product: CASSSRLAGYQETQYF.

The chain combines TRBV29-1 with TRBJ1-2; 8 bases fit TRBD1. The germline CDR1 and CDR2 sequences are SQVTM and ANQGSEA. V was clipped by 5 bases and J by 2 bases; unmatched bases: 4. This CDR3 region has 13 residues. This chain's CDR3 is CSVNAGGNYGYTF. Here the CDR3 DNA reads TGCAGCGTTAATGCAGGGGGCAACTATGGCTACACCTTC.

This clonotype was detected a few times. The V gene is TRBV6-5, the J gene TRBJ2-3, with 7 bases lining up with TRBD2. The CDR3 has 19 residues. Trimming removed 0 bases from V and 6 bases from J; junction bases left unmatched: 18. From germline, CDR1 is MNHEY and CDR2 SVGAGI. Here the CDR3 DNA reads TGTGCCAGCAGTTACTCGACGGTTAGCAGCGGGACTCGCTTGGATACGCAGTATTTT. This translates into CASSYSTVSSGTRLDTQYF.

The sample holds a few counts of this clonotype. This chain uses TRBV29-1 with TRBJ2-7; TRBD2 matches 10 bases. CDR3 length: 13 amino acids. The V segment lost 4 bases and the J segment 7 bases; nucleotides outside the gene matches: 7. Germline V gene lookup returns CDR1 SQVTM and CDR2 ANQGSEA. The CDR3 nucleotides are TGCAGCGTTGTTGGCGAGCGGGAGGGAGAGCAGTACTTC. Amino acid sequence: CSVVGEREGEQYF.

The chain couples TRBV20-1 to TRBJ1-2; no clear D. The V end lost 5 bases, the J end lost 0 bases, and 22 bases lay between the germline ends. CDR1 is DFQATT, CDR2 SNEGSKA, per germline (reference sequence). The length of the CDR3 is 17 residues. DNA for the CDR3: TGCAGTGCTCCCCCCGGGTCAGCAGGAGATGCTAACTATGGCTACACCTTC. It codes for CSAPPGSAGDANYGYTF.

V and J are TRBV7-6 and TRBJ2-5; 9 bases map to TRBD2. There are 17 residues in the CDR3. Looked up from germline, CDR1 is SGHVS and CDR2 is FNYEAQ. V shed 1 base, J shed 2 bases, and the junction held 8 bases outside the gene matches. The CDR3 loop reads CASSLVSSGMTQETQYF. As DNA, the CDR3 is TGTGCCAGCAGCTTAGTCTCTAGCGGGATGACACAAGAGACCCAGTACTTC. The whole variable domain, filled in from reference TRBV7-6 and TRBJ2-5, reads GAGVSQSPRYKVTKRGQDVALRCDPISGHVSLYWYRQALGQGPEFLTYFNYEAQQDKSGLPNDRFSAERPEGSISTLTIQRTEQRDSAMYRCASSLVSSGMTQETQYFGPGTRLLVL.